Listed below are T cell receptor beta chains from one sample, sequenced in a study of radiotherapy plus CTLA-4 blockade in lung cancer. Sequencing used immunoSEQ multiplex PCR; TCRdb keeps in-frame clones, though not all of them. The table includes tens of thousands of clones, 70% to 90% detected once. Sequencing used peripheral blood, obtained from a patient treated with radiotherapy plus ipilimumab. The receptors here all came from a human donor with non-small cell lung cancer whose response to radiotherapy plus ipilimumab could not be evaluated. Both conserved end residues are part of each CDR3. A D gene is named only where the DNA matches it firmly. A clone size is listed for some rows: how often the clone was seen (once, few, many), or a class if it is expanded.

v_call	clone_size	j_call	d_call	cdr3_aa	cdr3_nt
TRBV5-4	.	TRBJ2-7	TRBD2	CASSLRARGGAYEQYF	TGTGCCAGCAGCTTGAGGGCCCGGGGGGGAGCCTACGAGCAGTACTTC
TRBV28	.	TRBJ2-5	.	CASTRGTAQETQYF	TGTGCCAGCACCCGCGGGACGGCCCAAGAGACCCAGTACTTC
TRBV19	.	TRBJ2-3	.	CASSIYGLAGASTDTQYF	TGTGCCAGTAGTATTTACGGGCTAGCCGGAGCTAGCACAGATACGCAGTATTTT
TRBV10-1	.	TRBJ1-5	.	CASSEGANQPQHF	TGCGCCAGCAGTGAAGGGGCAAATCAGCCCCAGCATTTT
TRBV10-2	.	TRBJ2-2	.	CASSEWGTGTGELFF	TGCGCCAGCAGTGAGTGGGGAACAGGGACCGGGGAGCTGTTTTTT
TRBV7-2	few	TRBJ2-7	TRBD2	CASSTPAGGNEQYF	TGTGCCAGCAGCACCCCAGCGGGAGGCAACGAGCAGTACTTC
TRBV28	once	TRBJ1-2	.	CASSLRTAHYGYTF	TGTGCCAGCAGTTTGAGGACAGCCCACTATGGCTACACCTTC
TRBV5-4	.	TRBJ1-1	TRBD1	CASSTRQGNTEAFF	TGTGCCAGCAGCACCCGACAGGGAAACACTGAAGCTTTCTTT
TRBV2	.	TRBJ2-2	TRBD1	CASSGDRGAGELFF	TGTGCCAGCAGTGGGGACAGGGGGGCCGGGGAGCTGTTTTTT
TRBV4-3	.	TRBJ1-2	.	CASSQDPQGPAGYTF	TGCGCCAGCAGCCAAGATCCCCAGGGGCCAGCGGGCTACACCTTC
TRBV28	.	TRBJ2-7	TRBD2	CASHRGGSSYEQYF	TGTGCCAGCCACCGGGGGGGGAGCTCCTACGAGCAGTACTTC
TRBV28	.	TRBJ2-1	TRBD2	CASSSSSGTSAYNEQFF	TGTGCCAGCAGTTCCTCCTCCGGGACTAGCGCCTACAATGAGCAGTTCTTC
TRBV27	.	TRBJ2-3	TRBD2	CASSAPLAGGATDTQYF	TGTGCCAGCAGTGCCCCACTAGCGGGAGGCGCCACAGATACGCAGTATTTT
TRBV2	.	TRBJ2-1	TRBD2	CASRVLAGARYNEQFF	TGTGCCAGCAGGGTGTTAGCGGGGGCTCGCTACAATGAGCAGTTCTTC
TRBV4-1	once	TRBJ2-5	.	CASSQRGNQETQYF	TGCGCCAGCAGCCAACGGGGGAACCAAGAGACCCAGTACTTC
TRBV5-6	few	TRBJ2-7	.	CASSELGARYEQYF	TGTGCCAGCAGCGAACTGGGGGCGAGGTACGAGCAGTACTTC
TRBV7-2	.	TRBJ2-3	.	CASSVYRGTDTQYF	TGTGCCAGCAGCGTTTACAGGGGCACAGATACGCAGTATTTT
TRBV5-6	.	TRBJ2-7	TRBD2	CASSFRGVVSYEQYF	TGTGCCAGCAGCTTCCGGGGGGTGGTCTCCTACGAGCAGTACTTC
TRBV25-1	.	TRBJ2-7	TRBD1	CASSGDSSYEQYF	TGTGCCAGCAGTGGGGACAGCTCCTACGAGCAGTACTTC
TRBV7-7	once	TRBJ2-1	.	CASSLDRAQEQFF	TGTGCCAGCAGCTTAGACAGGGCGCAGGAGCAGTTCTTC
TRBV7-2	.	TRBJ2-7	TRBD2	CASSPTSGSRVSYEQYF	TGTGCCAGCAGCCCTACTAGCGGGAGTAGGGTCTCCTACGAGCAGTACTTC
TRBV19	.	TRBJ1-2	TRBD1	CASRWGTGYGYTF	TGTGCCAGCCGATGGGGGACAGGGTATGGCTACACCTTC
TRBV14	.	TRBJ2-7	TRBD1	CASSQRGGTGPEQYF	TGTGCCAGCAGCCAAAGAGGGGGGACAGGGCCCGAGCAGTACTTC
TRBV30	.	TRBJ1-5	TRBD1	CAWSGQGGEPQHF	TGTGCCTGGAGTGGACAGGGGGGCGAGCCCCAGCATTTT
TRBV5-4	once	TRBJ1-5	TRBD1	CASSLDRGVSQPQHF	TGTGCCAGCAGCTTGGACAGGGGAGTCAGTCAGCCCCAGCATTTT
TRBV28	.	TRBJ1-1	.	CASSLGGVLGNTEAFF	TGTGCCAGCAGTCTAGGAGGGGTGTTGGGGAACACTGAAGCTTTCTTT
TRBV19	.	TRBJ1-1	.	CASSRLRPTEAFF	TGTGCCAGTAGTCGCCTGAGGCCCACTGAAGCTTTCTTT
TRBV19	.	TRBJ1-3	.	CASSMGRTSGNTIYF	TGTGCCAGTAGTATGGGCAGAACCTCTGGAAACACCATATATTTT
TRBV18	.	TRBJ1-4	.	CASSPSRQGWANEKLFF	TGTGCCAGCTCACCGTCAAGGCAGGGGTGGGCTAATGAAAAACTGTTTTTT
TRBV6-6	.	TRBJ2-7	.	CASSLYYEQYF	TGTGCCAGCAGTTTGTACTACGAGCAGTACTTC
TRBV28	.	TRBJ2-5	TRBD2	CASSLTTSGGKREQYF	TGTGCCAGCAGCTTAACGACTAGCGGGGGAAAGAGGGAGCAGTACTTC
TRBV7-2	.	TRBJ2-3	.	CASSSPGTSTDTQYF	TGTGCCAGCAGCTCCCCCGGGACTAGCACAGATACGCAGTATTTT
TRBV28	once	TRBJ2-4	.	CASSLSVAWSVNIQYF	TGTGCCAGCAGTTTGTCGGTAGCCTGGTCTGTAAACATTCAGTACTTC
TRBV7-8	.	TRBJ1-4	TRBD1	CASSSTGRGNEKLFF	TGTGCCAGCAGCTCGACAGGGAGAGGAAATGAAAAACTGTTTTTT
TRBV6-5	.	TRBJ2-7	.	CASSYVGGAAYEQYF	TGTGCCAGCAGTTACGTGGGGGGGGCGGCCTACGAGCAGTACTTC
TRBV5-4	.	TRBJ2-6	TRBD2	CASGRTSGGPSGANVLTF	TGTGCCAGCGGACGGACTAGCGGGGGGCCATCAGGGGCCAACGTCCTGACTTTC
TRBV27	.	TRBJ1-2	TRBD1	CASTHLTTGAPSGYTF	TGTGCCAGCACTCACCTTACCACAGGGGCCCCTTCGGGCTACACCTTC
TRBV7-9	.	TRBJ1-1	.	CASSQMAGRTEAFF	TGTGCCAGCAGCCAGATGGCAGGGAGGACTGAAGCTTTCTTT
TRBV28	.	TRBJ2-1	TRBD1	CASTRGQAYNEQFF	TGTGCCAGCACCCGGGGACAGGCCTACAATGAGCAGTTCTTC
TRBV2	.	TRBJ2-1	TRBD1	CASSETGQGNNEQFF	TGTGCCAGCAGTGAAACGGGACAGGGGAACAATGAGCAGTTCTTC
TRBV18	.	TRBJ2-1	.	CASSPGGGGGYNEQFF	TGTGCCAGCTCACCAGGGGGAGGCGGCGGTTACAATGAGCAGTTCTTC
TRBV14	.	TRBJ1-2	TRBD1	CASSQSRQGPGYTF	TGTGCCAGCAGCCAATCACGACAGGGTCCTGGCTACACCTTC
TRBV4-1	.	TRBJ2-5	TRBD2	CASSQGAKRGAQETQYF	TGCGCCAGCAGCCAAGGGGCTAAGCGGGGGGCTCAAGAGACCCAGTACTTC